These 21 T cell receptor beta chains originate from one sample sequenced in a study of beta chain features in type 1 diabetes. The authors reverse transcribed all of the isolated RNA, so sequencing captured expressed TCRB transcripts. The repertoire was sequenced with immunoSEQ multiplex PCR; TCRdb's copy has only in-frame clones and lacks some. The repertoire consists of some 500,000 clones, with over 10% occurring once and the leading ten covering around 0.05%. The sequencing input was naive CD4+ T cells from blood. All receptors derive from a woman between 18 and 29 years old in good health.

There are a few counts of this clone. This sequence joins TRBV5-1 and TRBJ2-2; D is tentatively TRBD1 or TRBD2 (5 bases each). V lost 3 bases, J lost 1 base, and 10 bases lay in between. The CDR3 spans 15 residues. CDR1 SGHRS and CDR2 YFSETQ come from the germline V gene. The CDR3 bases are TGCGCCAGCAGCTCGGGACGGCAGAACACCGGGGAGCTGTTTTTT. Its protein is CASSSGRQNTGELFF.

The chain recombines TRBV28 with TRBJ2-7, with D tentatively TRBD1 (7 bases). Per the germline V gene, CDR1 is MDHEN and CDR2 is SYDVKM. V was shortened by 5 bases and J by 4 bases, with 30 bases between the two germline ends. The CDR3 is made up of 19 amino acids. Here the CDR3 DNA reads TGTGCCAGCAGTATTGGGCGGACCGGGACAGCGGGCCAATTGTACGAGCAGTACGTC. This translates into CASSIGRTGTAGQLYEQYV.

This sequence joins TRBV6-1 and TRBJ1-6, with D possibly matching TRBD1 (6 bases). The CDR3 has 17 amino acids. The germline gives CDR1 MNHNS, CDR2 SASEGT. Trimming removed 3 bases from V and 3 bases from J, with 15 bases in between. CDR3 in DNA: TGTGCCAGCAGTGAGAGGGGGATGGACAGCTATAATTCACCCCTCCACTTT. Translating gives CASSERGMDSYNSPLHF.

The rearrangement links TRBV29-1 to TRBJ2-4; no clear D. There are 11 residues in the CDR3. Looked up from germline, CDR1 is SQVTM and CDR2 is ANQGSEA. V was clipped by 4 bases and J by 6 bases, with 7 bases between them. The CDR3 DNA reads TGCAGCGTTGGGGGTGGAAACATTCAGTACTTC. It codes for CSVGGGNIQYF.

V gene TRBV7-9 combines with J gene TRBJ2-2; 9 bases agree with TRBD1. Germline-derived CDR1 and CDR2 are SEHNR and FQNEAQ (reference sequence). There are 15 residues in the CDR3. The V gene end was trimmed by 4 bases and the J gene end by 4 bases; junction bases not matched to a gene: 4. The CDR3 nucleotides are TGTGCCAGCAGCTACAGGGGGCTCCCCACCGGGGAGCTGTTTTTT. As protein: CASSYRGLPTGELFF.

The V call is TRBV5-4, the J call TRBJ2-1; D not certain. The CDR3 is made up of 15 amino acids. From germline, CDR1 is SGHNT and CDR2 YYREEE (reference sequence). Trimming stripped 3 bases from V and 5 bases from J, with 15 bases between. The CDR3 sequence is CASSSQQNMNNEQFF. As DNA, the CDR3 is TGTGCCAGCAGCTCCCAGCAAAATATGAACAATGAGCAGTTCTTC.

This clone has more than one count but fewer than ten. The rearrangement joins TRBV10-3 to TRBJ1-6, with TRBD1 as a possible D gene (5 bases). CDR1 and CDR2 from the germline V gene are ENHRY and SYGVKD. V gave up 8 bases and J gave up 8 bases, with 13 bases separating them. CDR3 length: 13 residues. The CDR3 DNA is TGTGCCATCGGCAGGGTACGAGATTCACCCCTCCACTTT. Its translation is CAIGRVRDSPLHF.

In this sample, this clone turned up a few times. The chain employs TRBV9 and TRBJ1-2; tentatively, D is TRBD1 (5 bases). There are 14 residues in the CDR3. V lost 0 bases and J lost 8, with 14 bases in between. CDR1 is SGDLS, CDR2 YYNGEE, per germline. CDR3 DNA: TGTGCCAGCAGCGTAGGTGGTGGGGCACGGGGCTACACCTTC. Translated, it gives CASSVGGGARGYTF.

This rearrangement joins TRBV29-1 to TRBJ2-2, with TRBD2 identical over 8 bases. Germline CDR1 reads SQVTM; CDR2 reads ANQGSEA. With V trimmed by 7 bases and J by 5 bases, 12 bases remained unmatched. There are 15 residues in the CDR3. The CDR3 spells CSAASGGGETGELFF. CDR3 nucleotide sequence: TGCAGCGCCGCAAGCGGGGGCGGGGAGACCGGGGAGCTGTTTTTT.

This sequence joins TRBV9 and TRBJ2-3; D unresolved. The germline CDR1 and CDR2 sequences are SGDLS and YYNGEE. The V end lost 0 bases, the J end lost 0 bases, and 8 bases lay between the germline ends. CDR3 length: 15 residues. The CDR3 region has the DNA TGTGCCAGCAGCGTAGCTGGAGACAGCACAGATACGCAGTATTTT. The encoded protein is CASSVAGDSTDTQYF.

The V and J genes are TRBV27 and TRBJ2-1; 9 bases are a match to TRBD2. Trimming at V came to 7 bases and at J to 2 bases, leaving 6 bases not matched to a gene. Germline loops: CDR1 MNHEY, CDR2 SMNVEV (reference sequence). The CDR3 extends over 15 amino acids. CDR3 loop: CASNPSGGPYNEQFF. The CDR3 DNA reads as TGTGCCAGCAACCCAAGCGGGGGGCCCTACAATGAGCAGTTCTTC.

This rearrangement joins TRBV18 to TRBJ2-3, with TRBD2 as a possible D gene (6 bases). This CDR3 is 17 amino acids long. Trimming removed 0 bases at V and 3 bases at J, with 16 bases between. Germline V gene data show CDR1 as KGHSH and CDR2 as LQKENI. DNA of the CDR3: TGTGCCAGCTCACCACCCTCGCAGGTTCGGGGGACAGATACGCAGTATTTT. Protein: CASSPPSQVRGTDTQYF.

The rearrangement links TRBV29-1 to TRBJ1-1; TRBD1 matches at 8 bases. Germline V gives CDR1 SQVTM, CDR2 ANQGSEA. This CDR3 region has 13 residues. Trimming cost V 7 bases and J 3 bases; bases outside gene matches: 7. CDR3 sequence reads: CSGNDRGYTEAFF. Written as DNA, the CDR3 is TGCAGCGGGAACGACAGGGGATACACTGAAGCTTTCTTT.

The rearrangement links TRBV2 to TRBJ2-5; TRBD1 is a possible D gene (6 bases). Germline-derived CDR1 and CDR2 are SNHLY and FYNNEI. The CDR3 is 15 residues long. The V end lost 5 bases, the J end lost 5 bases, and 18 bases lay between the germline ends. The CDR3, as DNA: TGTGCCAGCAGTCCCACAGGGAGTCGGGTGGAGACCCAGTACTTC. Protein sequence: CASSPTGSRVETQYF.

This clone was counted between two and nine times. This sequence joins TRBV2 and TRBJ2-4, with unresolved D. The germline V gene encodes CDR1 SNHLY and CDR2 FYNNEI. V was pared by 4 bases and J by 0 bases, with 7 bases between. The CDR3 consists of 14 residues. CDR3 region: CASSVSLAKNIQYF. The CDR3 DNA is TGTGCCAGCAGTGTGTCACTAGCCAAAAACATTCAGTACTTC.

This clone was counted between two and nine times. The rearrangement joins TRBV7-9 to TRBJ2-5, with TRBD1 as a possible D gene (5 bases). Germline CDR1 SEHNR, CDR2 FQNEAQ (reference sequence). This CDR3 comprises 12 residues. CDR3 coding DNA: TGTGCAACAAGCGCCAGGGTCGAGACCCAGTACTTC. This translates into CATSARVETQYF.

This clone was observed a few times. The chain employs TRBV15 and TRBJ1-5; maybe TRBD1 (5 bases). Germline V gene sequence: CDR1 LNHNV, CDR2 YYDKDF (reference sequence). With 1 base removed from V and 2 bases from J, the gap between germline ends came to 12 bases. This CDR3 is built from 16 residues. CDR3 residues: CATSRVRGSGNQPQHF. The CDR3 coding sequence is TGTGCCACCAGCAGAGTTCGGGGGAGCGGCAATCAGCCCCAGCATTTT. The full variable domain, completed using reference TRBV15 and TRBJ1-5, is DAMVIQNPRYQVTQFGKPVTLSCSQTLNHNVMYWYQQKSSQAPKLLFHYYDKDFNNEADTPDNFQSRRPNTSFCFLDIRSPGLGDTAMYLCATSRVRGSGNQPQHFGDGTRLSIL.

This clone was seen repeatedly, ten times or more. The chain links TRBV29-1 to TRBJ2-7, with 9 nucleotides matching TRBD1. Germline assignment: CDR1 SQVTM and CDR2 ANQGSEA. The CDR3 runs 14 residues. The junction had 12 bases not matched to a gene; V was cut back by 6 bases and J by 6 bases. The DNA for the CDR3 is TGCAGCGTAACCGGGACAGGGACTTTTGGCGAGCAGTACTTC. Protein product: CSVTGTGTFGEQYF.

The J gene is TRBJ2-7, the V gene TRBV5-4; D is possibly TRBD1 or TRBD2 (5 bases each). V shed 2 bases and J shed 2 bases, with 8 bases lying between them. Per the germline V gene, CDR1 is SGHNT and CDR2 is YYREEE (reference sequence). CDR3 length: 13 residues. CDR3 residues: CASSLGEPYEQYF. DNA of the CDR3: TGTGCCAGCAGCTTAGGGGAGCCCTACGAGCAGTACTTC.

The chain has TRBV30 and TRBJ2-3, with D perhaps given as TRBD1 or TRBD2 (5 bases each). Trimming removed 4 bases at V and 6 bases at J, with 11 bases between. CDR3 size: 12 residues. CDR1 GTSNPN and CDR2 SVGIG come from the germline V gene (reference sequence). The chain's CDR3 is CAWTPGTDTQYF. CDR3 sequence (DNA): TGTGCCTGGACTCCCGGGACGGATACGCAGTATTTT.

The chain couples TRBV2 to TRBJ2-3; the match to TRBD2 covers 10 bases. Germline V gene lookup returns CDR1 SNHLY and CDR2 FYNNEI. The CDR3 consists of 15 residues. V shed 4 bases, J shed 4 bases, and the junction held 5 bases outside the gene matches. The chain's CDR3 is CASSVLAGVADTQYF. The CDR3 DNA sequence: TGTGCCAGCAGTGTGCTAGCGGGGGTAGCAGATACGCAGTATTTT.